Each of the 20 T cell receptor beta chains below was sequenced from the same sample in a study of T cells in Graves' hyperthyroidism and ophthalmopathy. RNA transcripts gave rise to amplified TCR beta CDR3 regions. The primer set for the first-round RT-PCR of the TCR CDR3 was HTBI. TCRdb reprocessed the multiplex PCR reads with MiXCR, giving one entry per CDR3 protein. The table has roughly 580,000 distinct CDR3 sequences, around 46% seen once. Sequencing used peripheral blood or thyroid tissue (not recorded which). The receptors stem from a woman aged 18-29 years with Graves' hyperthyroidism.

This clonotype appeared many times. V usage is TRBV29-1 and J usage is TRBJ2-7; no firm D call. The CDR3 is 11 residues long. V was shortened by 5 bases and J by 1 base, with 6 bases between the two germline ends. The V gene's germline CDR1 is SQVTM and CDR2 ANQGSEA. The CDR3 DNA is TGCAGCGTTCACTCGTCCTACGAGCAGTACTTC. It codes for CSVHSSYEQYF.

This rearrangement joins TRBV7-9 to TRBJ2-5; D is tentatively TRBD1 or TRBD2 (6 bases each). This CDR3 is built from 16 residues. Deletions cut 3 bases from V and 0 bases from J, with 14 bases between. Germline V gene data show CDR1 as SEHNR and CDR2 as FQNEAQ (reference sequence). DNA for the CDR3: TGTGCCAGCAGCTTGGGGGGACATTCGTACCAAGAGACCCAGTACTTC. This gives the protein CASSLGGHSYQETQYF.

This clonotype was observed many times. The chain links TRBV20-1 to TRBJ1-2; D call uncertain. The length of the CDR3 is 12 residues. The germline gives CDR1 DFQATT, CDR2 SNEGSKA (reference sequence). The V and J ends lost 0 bases and 4 bases respectively, with 6 bases between them. CDR3 in amino acids: CSARDGSYGYTF. CDR3 nucleotide sequence: TGCAGTGCTAGAGATGGAAGCTATGGCTACACCTTC.

The chain is built from TRBV14 and TRBJ2-5, with D perhaps TRBD2 (6 bases). There are 15 residues in the CDR3. V lost 6 bases to trimming and J lost 4 bases, with 18 bases between them. In germline, CDR1 is SGHDN, CDR2 FVKESK. The CDR3 sequence: CASSRRLDRGETQYF. DNA of the CDR3: TGTGCCAGCAGTCGGAGACTAGACCGGGGAGAGACCCAGTACTTC.

The CDR3 DNA is TGTGCCACCAGTGATACAAGATCGAGCACCGGGGAGCTGTTTTTT. It yields the protein CATSDTRSSTGELFF. The V call is TRBV24-1, the J call TRBJ2-2; no definite D call. Germline CDR1 reads KGHDR; CDR2 reads SFDVKD. Deletions cut 3 bases from V and 4 bases from J, with 11 bases between. This CDR3 contains 15 residues.

This clonotype was counted a few times. This chain joins TRBV7-9 and TRBJ1-1; tentatively, D is TRBD1 (5 bases). The CDR3 contains 14 residues. Trimming pared 6 bases from V and 0 bases from J, leaving 11 bases between. Germline V gene lookup returns CDR1 SEHNR and CDR2 FQNEAQ (reference sequence). The CDR3 region has the DNA TGTGCCAGCAGGGATGCGGGGCTGAACACTGAAGCTTTCTTT. The encoded protein is CASRDAGLNTEAFF.

The gene calls are TRBV19 and TRBJ2-7; weak D call: TRBD1 (5 bases). The V gene lost 6 bases and the J gene lost 5 bases, with 14 bases spanning the gap. The CDR3 loop spans 13 amino acids. Germline CDR1 reads LNHDA; CDR2 reads SQIVND (reference sequence). The CDR3 loop is CASRGVGLNEQYF. CDR3 bases: TGTGCCAGTAGAGGGGTAGGGCTGAACGAGCAGTACTTC.

This clonotype was seen a handful of times. This chain links TRBV9 with TRBJ1-1; 7 positions match TRBD1. After removal of 4 bases from V and 5 bases from J, the junction contained 11 bases not matched to a gene. Germline assignment: CDR1 SGDLS and CDR2 YYNGEE. The CDR3 loop spans 15 amino acids. CDR3 coding DNA: TGTGCCAGCAGCCCAGGGGGGGCAGGTGTTACTGAAGCTTTCTTT. This sequence encodes CASSPGGAGVTEAFF.

The chain links TRBV12-3 or TRBV12-4 to TRBJ2-7, with D possibly being TRBD1 (5 bases). There are 15 residues in the CDR3. Trimming cost V 5 bases and J 4 bases, with 18 bases left between them. For the CDR3, the DNA is TGTGCCAGCAGTGAATACCCGGACAACCAGTACGAGCAGTACTTC. It translates to CASSEYPDNQYEQYF.

This clonotype was seen a few times. The genes are TRBV10-3 and TRBJ1-6; 9 bases agree with TRBD1. Germline-derived CDR1 and CDR2 are ENHRY and SYGVKD. The CDR3 totals 13 residues. The CDR3: CARRDRVNSPLHF. The CDR3 coding sequence is TGTGCTAGACGGGACAGGGTTAATTCACCCCTCCACTTT.

This clonotype was seen repeatedly, ten times or more. The rearrangement links TRBV10-3 to TRBJ1-5; 9 bases line up with TRBD1. The V gene end was trimmed by 4 bases and the J gene end by 0 bases; junction bases not matched to a gene: 7. This CDR3 spans 17 amino acids. The germline V gene has CDR1 ENHRY and CDR2 SYGVKD. The CDR3 DNA sequence: TGTGCCATCAGTGGGGGACAGGGAAGCTATAGCAATCAGCCCCAGCATTTT. Amino acids: CAISGGQGSYSNQPQHF.

As concerns this clonotype: A clone one base away is much larger, so this may be a read error. The V and J genes are TRBV24-1 and TRBJ1-2, with D possibly matching TRBD1 (5 bases). CDR3 size: 13 residues. Looked up from germline, CDR1 is KGHDR and CDR2 is SFDVKD. The CDR3 sequence is CATGETWGDGYTF. For the CDR3, the DNA is TGTGCCACCGGTGAGACGTGGGGGGATGGCTACACCTTC.

This sequence joins TRBV9 and TRBJ1-2; the match to TRBD1 covers 7 bases. V trimming: 3 bases; J trimming: 5 bases; junction bases outside the gene matches: 16. The length of the CDR3 is 17 residues. CDR1 SGDLS and CDR2 YYNGEE come from the germline V gene. For the CDR3, the DNA is TGTGCCAGCAGCGCGCGGTTACTCGACAGGGTGGGGTATGGCTACACCTTC. The encoded protein is CASSARLLDRVGYGYTF.

This clonotype was observed a few times. The chain recombines TRBV7-9 with TRBJ1-1; the D is unclear. Trimming removed 6 bases at V and 1 base at J, with 12 bases between. This CDR3 has 14 amino acids. Germline values: CDR1 SEHNR, CDR2 FQNEAQ (reference sequence). The CDR3 loop is CASSSPGGNTEAFF. In DNA, the CDR3 is TGTGCCAGCAGTTCCCCGGGCGGGAACACTGAAGCTTTCTTT.

This clonotype was seen only a few times. This chain connects TRBV2 to TRBJ2-7; possible D gene TRBD2, 6 bases. Germline values: CDR1 SNHLY, CDR2 FYNNEI. The CDR3 loop spans 12 amino acids. The V gene lost 11 bases and the J gene lost 4 bases, with 15 bases spanning the gap. The CDR3 nucleotides read TGTGCCGGGTCGGGACTCGAATACGAGCAGTACTTC. Residues: CAGSGLEYEQYF. Filled out from reference TRBV2 and TRBJ2-7, the complete variable domain reads EPEVTQTPSHQVTQMGQEVILRCVPISNHLYFYWYRQILGQKVEFLVSFYNNEISEKSEIFDDQFSVERPDGSNFTLKIRSTKLEDSAMYFCAGSGLEYEQYFGPGTRLTVT.

CDR3 in amino acids: CSVPLGQGSEAFF. DNA for the CDR3: TGCAGCGTCCCCCTTGGACAGGGGTCTGAAGCTTTCTTT. The V gene is TRBV29-1, the J gene TRBJ1-1; 9 bases agree with TRBD1. The V gene's germline CDR1 is SQVTM and CDR2 ANQGSEA. Losses at the gene ends were 6 bases for V and 6 bases for J; bases not matched to a gene: 8. The CDR3 extends over 13 amino acids.

This clonotype was picked up one time. The chain has TRBV25-1 and TRBJ2-5; 12 bases fit TRBD2. This CDR3 has 16 residues. Germline lookup yields CDR1 MGHDK and CDR2 SYGVNS. Germline trimming cut 3 bases from V and 6 bases from J; bases unmatched to any gene: 8. For the CDR3, the DNA is TGTGCCAGCAGTGACCCCAAACTAGCGGGAGGCAAGACCCAGTACTTC. This encodes CASSDPKLAGGKTQYF. Filled out from reference TRBV25-1 and TRBJ2-5, the complete variable domain reads EADIYQTPRYLVIGTGKKITLECSQTMGHDKMYWYQQDPGMELHLIHYSYGVNSTEKGDLSSESTVSRIRTEHFPLTLESARPSHTSQYLCASSDPKLAGGKTQYFGPGTRLLVL.

The chain uses TRBV11-2 and TRBJ2-6; the D is unclear. This CDR3 spans 14 amino acids. V lost 7 bases to trimming and J lost 4 bases, with 11 bases between them. Germline V gives CDR1 SGHAT, CDR2 FQNNGV. The CDR3 DNA follows: TGTGCCAGCAAGGCCGCAGGCGGGGCCAACGTCCTGACTTTC. It translates to CASKAAGGANVLTF.

This clonotype was counted only a few times. This chain connects TRBV6-6 to TRBJ1-1, with D possibly being TRBD1 (6 bases). V lost 4 bases to trimming and J lost 5 bases, with 14 bases between them. The CDR3 has 14 residues. From germline, CDR1 is MNHNY and CDR2 SVGAGI (reference sequence). The CDR3 nucleotides are TGTGCCAGCAGTTCGTACAGGGAAGGGACTGAAGCTTTCTTT. As protein: CASSSYREGTEAFF.

For this clonotype: Given a much more abundant clone one base away, this may be a read error. The J gene is TRBJ1-6, the V gene TRBV7-2; 8 bases line up with TRBD1. V trimming: 5 bases; J trimming: 9 bases; junction bases outside the gene matches: 9. Germline assignment: CDR1 SGHTA and CDR2 FQGNSA. The CDR3 length is 15 residues. DNA for the CDR3: TGTGCCAGCAGCCTGCAGGGGGCTAGTAGTTCACCCCTCCACTTT. This gives the protein CASSLQGASSSPLHF.